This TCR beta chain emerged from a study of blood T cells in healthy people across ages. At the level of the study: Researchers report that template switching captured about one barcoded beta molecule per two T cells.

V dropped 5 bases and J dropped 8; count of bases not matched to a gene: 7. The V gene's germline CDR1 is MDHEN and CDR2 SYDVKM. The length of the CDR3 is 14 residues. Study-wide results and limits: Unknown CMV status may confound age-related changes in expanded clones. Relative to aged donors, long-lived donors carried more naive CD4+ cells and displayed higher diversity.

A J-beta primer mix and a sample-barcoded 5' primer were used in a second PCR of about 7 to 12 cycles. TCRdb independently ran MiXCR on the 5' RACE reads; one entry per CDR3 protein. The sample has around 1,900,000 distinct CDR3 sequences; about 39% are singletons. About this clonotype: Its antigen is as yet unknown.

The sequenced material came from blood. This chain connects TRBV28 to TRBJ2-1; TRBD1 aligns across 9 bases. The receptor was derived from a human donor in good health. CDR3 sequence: CASSLIQGAYEQFF. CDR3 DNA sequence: TGTGCCAGCAGTCTGATACAGGGGGCGTATGAGCAGTTCTTC.